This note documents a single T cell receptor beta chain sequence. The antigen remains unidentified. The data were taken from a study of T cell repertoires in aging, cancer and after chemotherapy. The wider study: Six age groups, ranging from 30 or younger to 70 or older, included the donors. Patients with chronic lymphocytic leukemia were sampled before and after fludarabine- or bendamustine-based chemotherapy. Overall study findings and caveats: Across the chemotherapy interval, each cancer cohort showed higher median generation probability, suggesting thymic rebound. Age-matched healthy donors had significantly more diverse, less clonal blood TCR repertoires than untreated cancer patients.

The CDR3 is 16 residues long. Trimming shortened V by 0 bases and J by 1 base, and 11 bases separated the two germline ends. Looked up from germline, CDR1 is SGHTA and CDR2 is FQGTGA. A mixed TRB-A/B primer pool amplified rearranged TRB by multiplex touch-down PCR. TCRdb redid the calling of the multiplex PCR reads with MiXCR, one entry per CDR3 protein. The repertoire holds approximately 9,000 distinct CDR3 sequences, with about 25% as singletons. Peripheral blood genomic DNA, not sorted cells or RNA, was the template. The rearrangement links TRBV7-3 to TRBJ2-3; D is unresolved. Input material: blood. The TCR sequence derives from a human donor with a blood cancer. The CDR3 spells CASSLTSGRGTDTQYF. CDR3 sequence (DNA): TGTGCCAGCAGCTTAACCTCCGGTCGAGGCACAGATACGCAGTATTTT.